Below are 5 T cell receptor beta chains sequenced from a single sample in a study of cytomegalovirus exposure and HLA in healthy donors. TCRdb's copy holds only in-frame clones and misses some; the assay was immunoSEQ multiplex PCR. Of around 150,000 clones listed, 86% are singletons. The sequencing input was PBMCs. The receptors derive from a woman in her twenties or thirties in good health and CMV-seronegative.

The chain employs TRBV6-1 and TRBJ2-1, with TRBD2 matching 8 bases. The germline V gene encodes CDR1 MNHNS and CDR2 SASEGT. V shed 1 base and J 3 bases; nucleotides not matched to a gene: 5. The CDR3 loop spans 16 amino acids. CDR3 bases: TGTGCCAGCAGTGAAGTAGCCCGGGGGGGCTACAATGAGCAGTTCTTC. Its protein product is CASSEVARGGYNEQFF.

The chain employs TRBV28 and TRBJ2-3, with TRBD2 matching 9 bases. The junction had 6 bases not matched to a gene; V was cut back by 1 base and J by 4 bases. The CDR3 extends over 16 amino acids. Per germline, CDR1 MDHEN and CDR2 SYDVKM. Here the CDR3 reads CASSLLQAGGSDTQYF. The CDR3 nucleotides read TGTGCCAGCAGTTTATTACAAGCGGGGGGTTCAGATACGCAGTATTTT.

The V call is TRBV28, the J call TRBJ2-5; 7 positions agree with TRBD2. The CDR3 covers 12 residues. V was pared by 6 bases and J by 4 bases, with 2 bases of the junction left unmatched. Germline CDR1 MDHEN, CDR2 SYDVKM. The CDR3 loop reads CASRGGGETQYF. The CDR3, as DNA: TGTGCCAGCAGGGGCGGGGGAGAGACCCAGTACTTC.

The chain uses TRBV28 and TRBJ1-4; D possibly corresponds to TRBD1 (5 bases). Trimming pared 6 bases from V and 15 bases from J, leaving 23 bases between. CDR3 length: 14 amino acids. The V gene's germline CDR1 is MDHEN and CDR2 SYDVKM. The CDR3 region is CASSFSGLFGVLFF. CDR3 bases: TGTGCCAGCAGCTTTTCAGGGTTGTTCGGAGTTTTGTTTTTT. Together with reference TRBV28 and TRBJ1-4, the CDR3 gives the full variable domain: DVKVTQSSRYLVKRTGEKVFLECVQDMDHENMFWYRQDPGLGLRLIYFSYDVKMKEKGDIPEGYSVSREKKERFSLILESASTNQTSMYLCASSFSGLFGVLFFGSGTQLSVL.

The chain employs TRBV6-5 and TRBJ2-1; TRBD2 agrees at 10 bases. J lost 3 bases, V lost 6 bases, and 5 bases had no gene match. The CDR3 sequence is 15 residues long. The V gene's germline CDR1 is MNHEY and CDR2 SVGAGI. The CDR3 DNA follows: TGTGCCAGCAGGGGCGGACTAGCGGACTACAATGAGCAGTTCTTC. This sequence encodes CASRGGLADYNEQFF.